This TCR beta chain was recovered during a study of siplizumab effects on memory and regulatory T cells. About the research overall: The pairing of mixed lymphocyte reactions set siplizumab at 1 ug/mL against the absence of drug.

Cells that made up the mixed lymphocyte reaction were cocultured at 37°C for over 5 days. The germline CDR1 and CDR2 sequences are DFQATT and SNEGSKA (reference sequence). The CDR3 is 11 residues long. Clones were sequenced by immunoSEQ multiplex PCR, and TCRdb holds only the in-frame ones, with some missing. The sample holds some 1,000 clones, around 73% seen once. In the case of this clone: Its antigen remains unidentified.

The source material was CFSE-low (dividing) CD8+ T cells sorted from an allogeneic mixed lymphocyte reaction. The clonotype originates from a human donor in good health; the cells came from an allogeneic mixed lymphocyte reaction. The chain is built from TRBV20-1 and TRBJ1-1; TRBD1 is a possible D gene (5 bases). CDR3 residues: CSQQAVNEAFF. The CDR3 DNA follows: TGCAGCCAACAGGCCGTGAATGAAGCTTTCTTT.